One and the same sample provided the 23 T cell receptor beta chains below, sequenced in a study of T-cell memory formation after mild COVID-19. TCRdb called the 5' RACE reads again in MiXCR, with one record for every CDR3 protein. The sample yields about half a million distinct CDR3 sequences, 15% to 20% seen once. The sequencing input was PBMCs or a T cell subset sorted from them (not recorded which). Source of these receptors: an adult woman who had mild COVID-19 (a few samples of this study predate the infection). Cell type and time point are not known.

The V and J genes are TRBV27 and TRBJ2-3; D may be TRBD2 (5 bases). This CDR3 has 13 residues. Trimming left V 7 bases short and J 3 bases short, with 11 bases between. The germline V gene encodes CDR1 MNHEY and CDR2 SMNVEV (reference sequence). The CDR3 DNA reads TGTGCCAGCAACGCAGGCGGGACAGATACGCAGTATTTT. Translating gives CASNAGGTDTQYF.

The sample holds a few counts of this clonotype. This chain links TRBV5-1 with TRBJ2-3; D gene ambiguous. The germline V gene encodes CDR1 SGHRS and CDR2 YFSETQ. CDR3 length: 14 residues. Deletions cut 0 bases from V and 6 bases from J, with 11 bases between. The CDR3 region is CASSLANRLDTQYF. The CDR3, as DNA: TGCGCCAGCAGCTTGGCCAACCGGCTGGATACGCAGTATTTT.

This clonotype was observed a few times. J is TRBJ1-6 and V is TRBV20-1; no reliable D call. Trimming stripped 0 bases from V and 10 bases from J, with 10 bases between. Germline V CDR1 and CDR2: DFQATT, SNEGSKA (reference sequence). The CDR3 totals 13 residues. CDR3 sequence: CSARDVEDSPLHF. The CDR3 DNA follows: TGCAGTGCTAGAGATGTAGAAGACTCACCCCTCCACTTT.

This clonotype was counted a few times. This sequence joins TRBV5-1 and TRBJ2-1; 7 bases align to TRBD2. From germline, CDR1 is SGHRS and CDR2 YFSETQ. The CDR3 extends over 14 amino acids. After removal of 0 bases from V and 14 bases from J, the junction contained 11 bases not matched to a gene. CDR3 nucleotides: TGCGCCAGCAGCTTGGCCGGTAGCGGGTCCTGGGAGTTCTTC. It translates to CASSLAGSGSWEFF.

A few counts support this clonotype. This chain uses TRBV7-8 with TRBJ1-6; D call uncertain. CDR1 is SGHVS and CDR2 is FQNEAQ in the germline V gene. V lost 3 bases and J lost 8, with 8 bases in between. CDR3 size: 13 residues. CDR3 residues: CASSFLQDSPLHF. The CDR3 DNA sequence: TGTGCCAGCAGCTTTCTTCAAGATTCACCCCTCCACTTT.

This clonotype came up a few times. This sequence joins TRBV27 and TRBJ2-3; D might be TRBD2 (6 bases). CDR1 and CDR2 (germline): MNHEY, SMNVEV (reference sequence). V gave up 3 bases and J gave up 1 base, with 11 bases separating them. The CDR3 runs 15 residues. The CDR3 loop reads CASSFTSRGTDTQYF. The CDR3 DNA reads as TGTGCCAGCAGTTTCACTAGCCGGGGCACAGATACGCAGTATTTT.

J is TRBJ2-3 and V is TRBV10-3, with 8 bases that match TRBD2. There are 14 residues in the CDR3. The V and J ends lost 3 bases and 5 bases, in that order; junction bases with no gene match: 4. Per the germline V gene, CDR1 is ENHRY and CDR2 is SYGVKD. The CDR3 sequence is CAISDHSGEDTQYF. The CDR3 DNA follows: TGTGCCATCAGTGATCATAGCGGGGAAGATACGCAGTATTTT.

The chain recombines TRBV7-8 with TRBJ2-7; no clear D gene. CDR3 length: 14 amino acids. Trimming stripped 1 base from V and 0 bases from J, with 7 bases between. CDR1 and CDR2 from the germline V gene are SGHVS and FQNEAQ. This CDR3 reads CASSLEVGSYEQYF. Here the CDR3 DNA reads TGTGCCAGCAGCTTAGAAGTCGGCTCCTACGAGCAGTACTTC.

The rearrangement uses TRBV20-1 and TRBJ2-3; D uncertain. With 2 bases removed from V and 0 bases from J, the gap between germline ends came to 12 bases. From germline, CDR1 is DFQATT and CDR2 SNEGSKA (reference sequence). The CDR3 is made up of 15 amino acids. The CDR3 DNA follows: TGCAGTGCTAGATTACCGACCTCTAGCACAGATACGCAGTATTTT. Amino acids: CSARLPTSSTDTQYF.

The gene calls are TRBV10-3 and TRBJ2-1; possibly TRBD1 or TRBD2 for D (5 bases each). This CDR3 has 13 amino acids. Germline CDR1 and CDR2: ENHRY and SYGVKD. With 4 bases removed from V and 3 bases from J, the gap between germline ends came to 7 bases. The CDR3 DNA reads TGTGCCATCAGTGGGGACCACTACAATGAGCAGTTCTTC. It yields the protein CAISGDHYNEQFF.

The chain carries TRBV20-1 and TRBJ1-5; 7 positions agree with TRBD1. With 6 bases clipped from V and 0 bases from J, the junction kept 11 bases outside the gene matches. Germline V CDR1 and CDR2: DFQATT, SNEGSKA (reference sequence). This CDR3 spans 16 amino acids. The CDR3: CSATNRDRYSNQPQHF. Here the CDR3 DNA reads TGCAGTGCGACAAACAGGGACAGATATAGCAATCAGCCCCAGCATTTT.

The V and J genes are TRBV12-3 or TRBV12-4 and TRBJ1-1; maybe TRBD1 (5 bases). The length of the CDR3 is 17 residues. Trimming removed 0 bases from V and 2 bases from J, with 16 bases in between. CDR3 residues: CASSLARWLGGNTEAFF. Written as DNA, the CDR3 is TGTGCCAGCAGTTTAGCGAGGTGGCTTGGGGGAAACACTGAAGCTTTCTTT.

The V gene is TRBV2, the J gene TRBJ1-4; no clear D. The CDR3 is 14 residues long. The germline V and J ends were trimmed by 4 bases and 0 bases, with 6 bases remaining between them. Germline assignment: CDR1 SNHLY and CDR2 FYNNEI. CDR3 loop: CASSGPSTNEKLFF. CDR3 coding DNA: TGTGCCAGCAGTGGCCCCTCAACTAATGAAAAACTGTTTTTT.

The chain links TRBV5-1 to TRBJ2-3; D may be TRBD1 or TRBD2 (5 bases each). Germline V gene lookup returns CDR1 SGHRS and CDR2 YFSETQ. This CDR3 has 14 residues. V dropped 4 bases and J dropped 0 bases, with 9 bases sitting between them. The CDR3 reads CASSEGHSTDTQYF. In DNA, the CDR3 is TGCGCCAGCAGCGAGGGGCATAGCACAGATACGCAGTATTTT.

The chain joins TRBV24-1 to TRBJ2-1, with D tentatively TRBD1 (5 bases). This CDR3 contains 15 residues. The V end was cut by 5 bases, the J end by 9 bases, with 19 bases between. The germline V gene encodes CDR1 KGHDR and CDR2 SFDVKD. The CDR3 region is CATSVVTASQGEQFF. The DNA for the CDR3 is TGTGCCACCAGTGTGGTGACGGCGTCCCAGGGTGAGCAGTTCTTC.

This clonotype occurred a few times. This chain connects TRBV12-3 or TRBV12-4 to TRBJ2-7; tentative D call: TRBD1 (6 bases). This CDR3 is built from 16 residues. V was clipped by 3 bases and J by 2 bases, with 17 bases between them. In nucleotides, the CDR3 is TGTGCCAGCAGTTTGAAACGGGACACTAAGACCTACGAGCAGTACTTC. Amino acid sequence: CASSLKRDTKTYEQYF.

This clonotype appeared a few times. V and J are TRBV12-3 or TRBV12-4 and TRBJ1-5, with 8 bases identical to TRBD1. With V trimmed by 7 bases and J by 3 bases, 5 bases remained unmatched. The CDR3 has 14 residues. CDR3 nucleotide sequence: TGTGCCAGCACCCAGACAGGGGCCAATCAGCCCCAGCATTTT. Residues: CASTQTGANQPQHF.

V and J are TRBV10-3 and TRBJ1-1; no reliable D call. In germline, CDR1 is ENHRY, CDR2 SYGVKD. Between the trimmed V and J ends, which lost 2 bases and 1 base, there was a span of 5 bases. This CDR3 has 13 residues. In nucleotides, the CDR3 is TGTGCCATCAGTGAGAACGCGAACACTGAAGCTTTCTTT. Its translation: CAISENANTEAFF.

The chain has TRBV6-5 and TRBJ1-2; D is possibly TRBD1 (6 bases). The CDR3 consists of 16 residues. V lost 0 bases and J 4 bases, leaving 15 bases between the germline ends. The V gene's germline CDR1 is MNHEY and CDR2 SVGAGI. The CDR3 sequence is CASSYSGGRGIYGYTF. Written as DNA, the CDR3 is TGTGCCAGCAGTTACTCGGGGGGGCGCGGGATCTATGGCTACACCTTC.

The rearrangement uses TRBV5-1 and TRBJ1-2; 10 nucleotides match TRBD1. J lost 5 bases, V lost 0 bases, and 4 bases had no gene match. The CDR3 spans 15 residues. Germline V CDR1 and CDR2: SGHRS, YFSETQ. CDR3 region: CASSLAGQGTYGYTF. CDR3 nucleotides: TGCGCCAGCAGCTTGGCGGGACAGGGGACATATGGCTACACCTTC.

This clonotype came up a few times. The gene calls are TRBV18 and TRBJ1-1; unclear D gene. Deletions cut 2 bases from V and 1 base from J, with 8 bases between. Germline CDR1 KGHSH, CDR2 LQKENI. The CDR3 runs 14 residues. CDR3: CASSPSAANTEAFF. The CDR3 DNA reads as TGTGCCAGCTCACCATCAGCGGCGAACACTGAAGCTTTCTTT.

This clonotype turned up a few times. The chain combines TRBV13 with TRBJ2-5; 8 positions match TRBD2. V lost 0 bases to trimming and J lost 2 bases; unmatched junction nucleotides: 2. The CDR3 is 15 residues long. Germline V lookup: CDR1 PRHDT, CDR2 FYEKMQ (reference sequence). CDR3 region: CASSLGTSGQETQYF. The CDR3, as DNA: TGTGCCAGCAGCTTAGGTACTAGCGGACAAGAGACCCAGTACTTC.

The V call is TRBV19, the J call TRBJ2-1; TRBD2 agrees at 16 bases. Germline CDR1 reads LNHDA; CDR2 reads SQIVND (reference sequence). The CDR3 extends over 15 amino acids. Losses at the gene ends were 3 bases for V and 10 bases for J; bases not matched to a gene: 3. The chain's CDR3 is CASSMGLAGGLEQFF. In DNA, the CDR3 is TGTGCCAGTAGTATGGGACTAGCGGGGGGGCTAGAGCAGTTCTTC.